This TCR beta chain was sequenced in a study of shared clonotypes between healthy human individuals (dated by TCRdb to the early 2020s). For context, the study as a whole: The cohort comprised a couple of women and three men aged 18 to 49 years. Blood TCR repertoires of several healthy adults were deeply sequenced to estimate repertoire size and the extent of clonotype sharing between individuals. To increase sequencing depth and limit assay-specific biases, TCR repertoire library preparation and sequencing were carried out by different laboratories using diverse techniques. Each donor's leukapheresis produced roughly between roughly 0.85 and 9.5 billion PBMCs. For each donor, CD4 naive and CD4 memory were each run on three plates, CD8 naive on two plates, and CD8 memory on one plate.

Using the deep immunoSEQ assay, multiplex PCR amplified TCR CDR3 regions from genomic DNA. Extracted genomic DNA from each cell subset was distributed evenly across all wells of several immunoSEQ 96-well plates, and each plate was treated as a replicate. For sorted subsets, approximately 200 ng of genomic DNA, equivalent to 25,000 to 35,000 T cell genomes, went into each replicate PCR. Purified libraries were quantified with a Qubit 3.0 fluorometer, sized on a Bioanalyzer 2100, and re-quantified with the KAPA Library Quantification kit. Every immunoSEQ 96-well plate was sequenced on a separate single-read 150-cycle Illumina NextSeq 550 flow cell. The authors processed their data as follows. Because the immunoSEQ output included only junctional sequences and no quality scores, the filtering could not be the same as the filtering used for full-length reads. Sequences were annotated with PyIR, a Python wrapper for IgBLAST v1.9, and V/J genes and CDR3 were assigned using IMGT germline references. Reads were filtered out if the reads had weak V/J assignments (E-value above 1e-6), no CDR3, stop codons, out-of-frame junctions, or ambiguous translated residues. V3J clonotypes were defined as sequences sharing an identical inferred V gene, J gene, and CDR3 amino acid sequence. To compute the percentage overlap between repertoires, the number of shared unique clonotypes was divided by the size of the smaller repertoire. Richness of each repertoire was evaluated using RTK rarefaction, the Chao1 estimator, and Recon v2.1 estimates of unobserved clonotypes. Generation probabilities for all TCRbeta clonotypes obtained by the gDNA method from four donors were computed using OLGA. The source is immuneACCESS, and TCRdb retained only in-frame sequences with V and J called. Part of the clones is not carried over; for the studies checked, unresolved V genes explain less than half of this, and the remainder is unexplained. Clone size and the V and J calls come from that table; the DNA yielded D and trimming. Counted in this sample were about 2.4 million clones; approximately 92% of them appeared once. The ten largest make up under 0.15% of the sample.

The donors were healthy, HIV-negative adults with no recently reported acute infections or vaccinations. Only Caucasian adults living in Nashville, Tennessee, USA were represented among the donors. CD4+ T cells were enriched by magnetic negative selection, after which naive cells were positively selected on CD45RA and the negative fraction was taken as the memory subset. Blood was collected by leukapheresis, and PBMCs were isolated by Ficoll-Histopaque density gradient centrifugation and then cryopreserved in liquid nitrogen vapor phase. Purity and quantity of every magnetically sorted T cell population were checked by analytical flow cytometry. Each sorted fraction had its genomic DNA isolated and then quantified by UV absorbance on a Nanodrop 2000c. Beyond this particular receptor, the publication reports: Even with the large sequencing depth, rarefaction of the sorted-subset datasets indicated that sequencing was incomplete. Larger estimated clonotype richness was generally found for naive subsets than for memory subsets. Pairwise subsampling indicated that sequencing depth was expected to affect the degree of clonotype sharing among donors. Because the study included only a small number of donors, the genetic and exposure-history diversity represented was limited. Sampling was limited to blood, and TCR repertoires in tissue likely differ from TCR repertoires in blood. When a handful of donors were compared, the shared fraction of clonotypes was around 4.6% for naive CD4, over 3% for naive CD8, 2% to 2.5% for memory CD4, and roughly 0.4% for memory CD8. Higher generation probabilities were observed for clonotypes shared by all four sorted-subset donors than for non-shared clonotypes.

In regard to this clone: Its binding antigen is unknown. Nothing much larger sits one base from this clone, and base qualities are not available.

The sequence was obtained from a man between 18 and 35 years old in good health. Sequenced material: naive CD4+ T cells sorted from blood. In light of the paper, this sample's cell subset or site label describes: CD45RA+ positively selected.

The DNA sequence follows: TGTGCCAGCAGTGAATCCTTAGGGGGCGGAGAGACCCAGTACTTC. This is translated as CASSESLGGGETQYF. This chain joins TRBV25-1 to TRBJ2-5, and TRBD1 matches 7 of the central bases. V loses 1 base at its end and J loses 4 bases; junction bases beyond the gene matches: 6. The CDR3 runs 15 amino acids, cysteine and phenylalanine included. The sequence is cut down to CDR3 DNA, 45 bases in frame from base 1. The germline V gene specifies MGHDK as CDR1 and SYGVNS as CDR2.